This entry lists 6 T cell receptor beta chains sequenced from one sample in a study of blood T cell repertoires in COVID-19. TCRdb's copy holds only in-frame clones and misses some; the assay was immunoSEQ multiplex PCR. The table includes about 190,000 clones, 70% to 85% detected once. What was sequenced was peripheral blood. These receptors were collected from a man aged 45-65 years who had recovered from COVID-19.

CDR3 protein: CASSKNASGRARDLAPEHEQYF. The DNA of the CDR3 is TGTGCCAGCAGCAAAAACGCTAGCGGGAGGGCCCGCGACCTCGCGCCTGAGCACGAGCAGTACTTC. The chain employs TRBV21-1 and TRBJ2-7; the DNA was not used to check the table's D call, TRBD2. TRBV21-1 corresponds to a pseudogene. The CDR3 loop spans 22 amino acids.

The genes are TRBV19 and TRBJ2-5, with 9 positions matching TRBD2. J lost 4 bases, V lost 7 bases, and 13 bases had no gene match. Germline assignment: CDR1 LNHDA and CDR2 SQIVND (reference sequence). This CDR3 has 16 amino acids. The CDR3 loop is CASTNTGTSSGETQYF. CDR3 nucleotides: TGTGCCAGTACCAACACCGGGACTAGCAGTGGAGAGACCCAGTACTTC.

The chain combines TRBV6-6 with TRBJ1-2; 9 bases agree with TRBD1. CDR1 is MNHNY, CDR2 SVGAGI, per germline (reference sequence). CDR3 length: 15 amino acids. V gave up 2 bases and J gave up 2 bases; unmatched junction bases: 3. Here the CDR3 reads CASSYQGQGNYGYTF. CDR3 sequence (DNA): TGTGCCAGCAGTTACCAAGGACAGGGGAACTATGGCTACACCTTC.

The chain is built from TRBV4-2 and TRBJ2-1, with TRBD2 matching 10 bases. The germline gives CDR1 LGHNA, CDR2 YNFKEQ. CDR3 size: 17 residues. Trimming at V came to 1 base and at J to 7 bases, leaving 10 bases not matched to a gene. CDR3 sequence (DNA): TGTGCCAGCAGCCAAGTTCGAGCGGGAGGGCCGTGGAATGAGCAGTTCTTC. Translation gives CASSQVRAGGPWNEQFF.

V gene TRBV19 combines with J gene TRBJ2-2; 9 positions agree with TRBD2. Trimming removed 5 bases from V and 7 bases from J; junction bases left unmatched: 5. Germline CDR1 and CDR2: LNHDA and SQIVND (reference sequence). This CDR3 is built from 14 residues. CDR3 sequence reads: CASSRSSGIGELFF. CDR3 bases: TGTGCCAGTAGTCGGTCTAGCGGGATCGGGGAGCTGTTTTTT.

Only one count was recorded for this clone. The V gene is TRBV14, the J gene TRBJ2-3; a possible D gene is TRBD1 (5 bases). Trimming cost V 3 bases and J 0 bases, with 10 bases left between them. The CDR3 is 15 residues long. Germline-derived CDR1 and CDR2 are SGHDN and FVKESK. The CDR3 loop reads CASSHRVLSTDTQYF. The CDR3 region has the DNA TGTGCCAGCAGCCACAGGGTCTTGAGCACAGATACGCAGTATTTT.